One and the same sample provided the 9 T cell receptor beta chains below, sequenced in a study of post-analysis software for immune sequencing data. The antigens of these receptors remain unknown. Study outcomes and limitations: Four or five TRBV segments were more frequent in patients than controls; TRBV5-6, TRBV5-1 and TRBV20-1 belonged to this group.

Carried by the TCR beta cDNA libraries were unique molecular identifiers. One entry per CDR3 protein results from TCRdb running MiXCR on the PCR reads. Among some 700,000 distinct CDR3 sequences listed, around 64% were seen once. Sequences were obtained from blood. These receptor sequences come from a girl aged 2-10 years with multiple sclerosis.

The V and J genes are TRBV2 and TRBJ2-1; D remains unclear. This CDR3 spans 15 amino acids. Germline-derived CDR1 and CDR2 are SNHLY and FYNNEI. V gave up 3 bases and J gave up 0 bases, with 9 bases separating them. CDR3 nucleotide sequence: TGTGCCAGCAGTGATACGGCAGCCTCCTACAATGAGCAGTTCTTC. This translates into CASSDTAASYNEQFF.

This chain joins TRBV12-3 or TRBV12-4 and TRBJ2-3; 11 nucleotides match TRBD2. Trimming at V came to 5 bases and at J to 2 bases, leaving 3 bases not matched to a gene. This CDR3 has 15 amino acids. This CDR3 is CASSGLAGYTDTQYF. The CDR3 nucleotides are TGTGCCAGCAGTGGACTAGCGGGCTACACAGATACGCAGTATTTT.

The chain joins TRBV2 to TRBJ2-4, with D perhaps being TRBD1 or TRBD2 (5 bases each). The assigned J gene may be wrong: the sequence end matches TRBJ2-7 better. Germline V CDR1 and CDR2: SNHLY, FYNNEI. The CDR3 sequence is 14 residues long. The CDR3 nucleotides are TGTGCCAGCACTCCTCGGGGACCCCGTAACGAGCAGTACTTC. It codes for CASTPRGPRNEQYF.

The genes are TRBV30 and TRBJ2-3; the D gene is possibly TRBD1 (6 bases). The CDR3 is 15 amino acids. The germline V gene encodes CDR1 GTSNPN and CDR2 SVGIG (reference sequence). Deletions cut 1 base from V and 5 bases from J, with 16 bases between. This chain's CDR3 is CAWSGTGLHIDTQYF. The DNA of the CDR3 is TGTGCCTGGAGTGGTACAGGGCTCCACATAGATACGCAGTATTTT.

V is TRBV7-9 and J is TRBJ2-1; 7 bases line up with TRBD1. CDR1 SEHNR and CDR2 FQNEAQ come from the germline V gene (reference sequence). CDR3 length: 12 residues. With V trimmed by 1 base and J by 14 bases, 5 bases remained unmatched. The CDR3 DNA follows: TGTGCCAGCAGCTTAGGGGACAGCCCCGAGTTCTTC. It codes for CASSLGDSPEFF. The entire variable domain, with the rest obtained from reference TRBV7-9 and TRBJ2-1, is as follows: DTGVSQNPRHKITKRGQNVTFRCDPISEHNRLYWYRQTLGQGPEFLTYFQNEAQLEKSRLLSDRFSAERPKGSFSTLEIQRTEQGDSAMYLCASSLGDSPEFFGPGTRLTVL.

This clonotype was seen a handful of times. The CDR3 DNA is TGCAGCGTTGAAGGTTCCTCTGGCTACACCTTC. Translation gives CSVEGSSGYTF. V and J are TRBV29-1 and TRBJ1-2; no definite D call. The CDR3 sequence is 11 residues long. Germline-derived CDR1 and CDR2 are SQVTM and ANQGSEA. Deletions cut 1 base from V and 7 bases from J, with 7 bases between.

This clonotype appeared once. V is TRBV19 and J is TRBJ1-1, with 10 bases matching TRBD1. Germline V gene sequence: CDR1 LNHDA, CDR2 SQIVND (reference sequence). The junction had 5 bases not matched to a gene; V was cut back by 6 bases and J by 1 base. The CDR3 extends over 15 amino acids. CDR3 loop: CASRGTGARNTEAFF. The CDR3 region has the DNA TGTGCCAGTAGGGGGACAGGGGCGAGGAACACTGAAGCTTTCTTT.

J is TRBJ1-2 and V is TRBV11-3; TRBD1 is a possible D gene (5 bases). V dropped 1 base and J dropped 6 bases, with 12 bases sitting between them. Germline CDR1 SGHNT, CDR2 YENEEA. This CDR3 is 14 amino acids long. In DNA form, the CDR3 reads TGTGCCAGCAGCTTAGTCGGCAGGGCGGATGGCTACACCTTC. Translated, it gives CASSLVGRADGYTF.

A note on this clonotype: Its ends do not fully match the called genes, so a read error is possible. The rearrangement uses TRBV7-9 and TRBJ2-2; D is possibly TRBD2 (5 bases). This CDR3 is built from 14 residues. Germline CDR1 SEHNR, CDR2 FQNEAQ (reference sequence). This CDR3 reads CASSHRGRARELFF. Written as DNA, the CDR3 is TGTGCTAGCAGCCACCGGGGTAGAGCGAGGGAGCTGTTTTTT.